This entry lists 30 T cell receptor beta chains sequenced from one sample in a study of T cell responses to AZD1222 COVID-19 vaccine. The data were produced by immunoSEQ multiplex PCR, yet TCRdb's version contains in-frame clones alone and is incomplete. This sample has 130,000 to 150,000 clones, with approximately 88% found just once. The material was peripheral blood, obtained 28 days after the second dose of the MenACWY control vaccine. The receptor set was obtained from an adult who received the MenACWY meningococcal vaccine as a control.

The J gene is TRBJ1-6, the V gene TRBV28, with unresolved D. V gave up 5 bases and J gave up 7 bases, with 15 bases separating them. The CDR3 is 15 residues long. Germline V CDR1 and CDR2: MDHEN, SYDVKM. In DNA form, the CDR3 reads TGTGCCAGCAGTACGACCGGACGGAAAAATTCACCCCTCCACTTT. Translated: CASSTTGRKNSPLHF.

V and J are TRBV7-3 and TRBJ1-1, with a weak D call TRBD1 (6 bases). CDR3 length equals 14 residues. With 5 bases removed from V and 3 bases from J, the gap between germline ends came to 13 bases. CDR1 SGHTA and CDR2 FQGTGA come from the germline V gene. The CDR3 sequence is CASSATGRDTEAFF. The CDR3 nucleotides are TGTGCCAGCAGCGCTACAGGGCGGGACACTGAAGCTTTCTTT.

The chain uses TRBV4-3 and TRBJ2-6; possible D gene TRBD1, 6 bases. The CDR3 is 18 amino acids. Between the trimmed V and J ends, which lost 0 bases and 0 bases, there was a span of 12 bases. Germline V CDR1 and CDR2: LGHNA, YSLEER. The CDR3 nucleotides are TGCGCCAGCAGCCAAGAGGGGGCAGGGACCTCTGGGGCCAACGTCCTGACTTTC. Protein: CASSQEGAGTSGANVLTF.

This sequence joins TRBV28 and TRBJ1-2; the D is unclear. Trimming pared 5 bases from V and 3 bases from J, leaving 19 bases between. CDR1 and CDR2 from the germline V gene are MDHEN and SYDVKM. There are 16 residues in the CDR3. The CDR3 loop is CASSGGRVSRDYGYTF. The CDR3 coding sequence is TGTGCCAGCAGTGGCGGGAGGGTTTCTAGGGACTATGGCTACACCTTC.

In its sample, this clone was seen many times. J is TRBJ2-1 and V is TRBV18; 7 bases agree with TRBD1. The CDR3 is made up of 15 amino acids. V lost 2 bases to trimming and J lost 7 bases; unmatched junction nucleotides: 8. Germline V gene lookup returns CDR1 KGHSH and CDR2 LQKENI. The chain's CDR3 is CASSPETGSMNEQFF. The CDR3 region has the DNA TGTGCCAGCTCACCAGAGACAGGGAGTATGAATGAGCAGTTCTTC.

This chain links TRBV11-1 with TRBJ2-3, with D possibly matching TRBD1 (6 bases). This CDR3 has 15 amino acids. Germline V gives CDR1 SGHAT, CDR2 FQDESV (reference sequence). V was shortened by 3 bases and J by 6 bases, with 16 bases between the two germline ends. CDR3 region: CASSFDGAGADTQYF. The CDR3 nucleotides are TGTGCCAGCAGCTTCGACGGGGCAGGGGCGGATACGCAGTATTTT.

The chain recombines TRBV5-1 with TRBJ2-6; the match to TRBD1 covers 7 bases. V trimming: 4 bases; J trimming: 4 bases; junction bases outside the gene matches: 8. This CDR3 has 16 residues. Germline values: CDR1 SGHRS, CDR2 YFSETQ. The CDR3 nucleotides are TGCGCCAGCAGCCCGGACAGGCAGTCAGGGGCCAACGTCCTGACTTTC. Translated, it gives CASSPDRQSGANVLTF.

This chain uses TRBV5-1 with TRBJ1-2; D gene uncertain. Trimming cost V 0 bases and J 2 bases, with 17 bases left between them. The CDR3 runs to 17 residues. Germline V gene sequence: CDR1 SGHRS, CDR2 YFSETQ. This CDR3 is CASSLGNWADANYGYTF. DNA of the CDR3: TGCGCCAGCAGCTTGGGAAATTGGGCAGATGCAAACTATGGCTACACCTTC.

CDR3 DNA: TGTGCCATCAGGAAGGACGAGCGCAATCAGCCCCAGCATTTT. Translated, it gives CAIRKDERNQPQHF. The chain employs TRBV10-3 and TRBJ1-5; D gene ambiguous. The CDR3 length is 14 residues. V shed 6 bases and J shed 2 bases, with 11 bases lying between them. From germline, CDR1 is ENHRY and CDR2 SYGVKD.

This rearrangement joins TRBV19 to TRBJ1-1; 7 nucleotides line up with TRBD1. After removal of 5 bases from V and 5 bases from J, the junction contained 14 bases not matched to a gene. In germline, CDR1 is LNHDA, CDR2 SQIVND (reference sequence). This CDR3 has 16 residues. CDR3 nucleotides: TGTGCCAGTAGTTTTCGAGACAGGGCGGGGAGGACTGAAGCTTTCTTT. This codes for CASSFRDRAGRTEAFF.

Written as DNA, the CDR3 is TGCGCCAGCAGCCAAGACAGGGCCTATGGCTACACCTTC. Its protein product is CASSQDRAYGYTF. This chain uses TRBV4-3 with TRBJ1-2; D may be TRBD1 (5 bases). Germline CDR1 LGHNA, CDR2 YSLEER. The CDR3 spans 13 residues. V was clipped by 0 bases and J by 4 bases, with 6 bases between them.

V and J are TRBV7-2 and TRBJ2-3; the match to TRBD2 covers 13 bases. This CDR3 is built from 17 residues. With V trimmed by 4 bases and J by 4 bases, 8 bases remained unmatched. The germline CDR1 and CDR2 sequences are SGHTA and FQGNSA. This chain's CDR3 is CASSSRPGTSGADTQYF. The CDR3 nucleotides read TGTGCCAGCAGCTCGCGTCCCGGGACTAGCGGGGCAGATACGCAGTATTTT.

V usage is TRBV28 and J usage is TRBJ2-1, with TRBD1 identical over 10 bases. There are 13 residues in the CDR3. Germline CDR1 is MDHEN and CDR2 is SYDVKM. After removal of 6 bases from V and 8 bases from J, the junction contained 4 bases not matched to a gene. The CDR3 nucleotides are TGTGCCAGCAGATCGACAGGGGGCCATGAGCAGTTCTTC. It specifies CASRSTGGHEQFF.

The gene calls are TRBV9 and TRBJ1-6; possible D gene TRBD1, 5 bases. The CDR3 totals 15 residues. V was cut by 4 bases and J by 4 bases, with 12 bases left in between. Germline-derived CDR1 and CDR2 are SGDLS and YYNGEE. CDR3 protein: CASSPEDTYNSPLHF. The CDR3 DNA reads as TGTGCCAGCAGCCCGGAGGACACTTATAATTCACCCCTCCACTTT.

This clone occurred once. The chain carries TRBV28 and TRBJ1-1, with TRBD1 identical over 9 bases. CDR1 and CDR2 (germline): MDHEN, SYDVKM. Trimming removed 2 bases from V and 7 bases from J; junction bases left unmatched: 8. The CDR3 totals 15 residues. The CDR3 loop reads CASSLTGGGIGEAFF. The CDR3 bases are TGTGCCAGCAGTTTAACAGGGGGCGGGATTGGTGAAGCTTTCTTT.

The V and J genes are TRBV29-1 and TRBJ1-4; the D is unclear. The length of the CDR3 is 11 residues. V was shortened by 4 bases and J by 7 bases, with 7 bases between the two germline ends. Germline V gene lookup returns CDR1 SQVTM and CDR2 ANQGSEA. CDR3 sequence: CSVVSGEKLFF. CDR3 bases: TGCAGCGTTGTATCCGGTGAAAAACTGTTTTTT.

The chain recombines TRBV12-5 with TRBJ2-5, with 8 nucleotides matching TRBD1. V shed 6 bases, J shed 4 bases, and the junction held 4 bases outside the gene matches. The CDR3 extends over 13 amino acids. The germline V gene encodes CDR1 LGHNT and CDR2 FRNRAP. The chain's CDR3 is CASGLQGGETQYF. The CDR3 nucleotides are TGTGCTAGTGGACTACAGGGGGGAGAGACCCAGTACTTC.

The V and J genes are TRBV28 and TRBJ1-1; no firm D call. Between the trimmed V and J ends, which lost 10 bases and 1 base, there was a span of 16 bases. CDR3 length: 14 residues. Germline V CDR1 and CDR2: MDHEN, SYDVKM. The CDR3 sequence: CATFVPGQNTEAFF. The CDR3 region has the DNA TGTGCCACTTTCGTCCCGGGTCAGAACACTGAAGCTTTCTTT.

This chain uses TRBV4-3 with TRBJ1-1; weak D call: TRBD1 (5 bases). There are 16 residues in the CDR3. Germline CDR1 LGHNA, CDR2 YSLEER. V was pared by 0 bases and J by 1 base, with 12 bases between. The CDR3 sequence: CASSQDIPGPNTEAFF. CDR3 nucleotide sequence: TGCGCCAGCAGCCAAGATATTCCGGGACCGAACACTGAAGCTTTCTTT.

The CDR3 sequence is CASRDYVGGYSFF. The CDR3 bases are TGTGCCAGCAGGGATTATGTTGGGGGCTACTCTTTCTTT. V is TRBV12-3 or TRBV12-4 and J is TRBJ1-1; D is possibly TRBD1 (6 bases). Between the trimmed V and J ends, which lost 6 bases and 12 bases, there was a span of 20 bases. There are 13 residues in the CDR3.

DNA for the CDR3: TGTGCCAGCAGCTTAAACATGGACGGAGAGACCCAGTACTTC. As protein: CASSLNMDGETQYF. The genes are TRBV7-2 and TRBJ2-5; the D is unclear. Per germline, CDR1 SGHTA and CDR2 FQGNSA. The germline V and J ends were trimmed by 2 bases and 4 bases, with 11 bases remaining between them. The CDR3 length is 14 residues.

This clone was counted only a few times. In the same sample, other DNA sequences code for this CDR3. The V gene is TRBV20-1, the J gene TRBJ2-7; weak D call: TRBD2 (6 bases). Germline values: CDR1 DFQATT, CDR2 SNEGSKA (reference sequence). This CDR3 spans 10 amino acids. CDR3 region: CSAGSYEQYF. The CDR3 nucleotides are TGCAGCGCCGGGAGCTACGAGCAGTACTTC.

This clone has only one observation. V gene TRBV7-3 combines with J gene TRBJ2-7; 10 positions agree with TRBD2. The length of the CDR3 is 16 residues. Trimming took 3 bases from V and 3 from J; bases not matched to a gene: 8. The germline CDR1 and CDR2 sequences are SGHTA and FQGTGA. CDR3 in amino acids: CASSFPRLAGDYEQYF. CDR3 sequence (DNA): TGTGCCAGCAGCTTCCCCCGGCTAGCGGGGGACTACGAGCAGTACTTC. The full variable domain, with the rest looked up from reference TRBV7-3 and TRBJ2-7, is GAGVSQTPSNKVTEKGKYVELRCDPISGHTALYWYRQSLGQGPEFLIYFQGTGAADDSGLPNDRFFAVRPEGSVSTLKIQRTERGDSAVYLCASSFPRLAGDYEQYFGPGTRLTVT.

In its sample, this clone was seen once. DNA of the CDR3: TGCGCCAGCAGTTCTACTGTAGGGGGCCTTAACTATGGCTACACCTTC. As protein: CASSSTVGGLNYGYTF. The chain is built from TRBV5-1 and TRBJ1-2; 7 bases line up with TRBD1. V gave up 5 bases and J gave up 1 base; unmatched junction bases: 11. Germline V gene sequence: CDR1 SGHRS, CDR2 YFSETQ. This CDR3 is built from 16 residues.

This chain links TRBV2 with TRBJ1-1; D possibly corresponds to TRBD1 (5 bases). CDR3 length: 12 amino acids. Germline CDR1 reads SNHLY; CDR2 reads FYNNEI. V gave up 2 bases and J gave up 6 bases, with 7 bases separating them. CDR3 DNA: TGTGCCAGCAGTGAAACGGGGCCTGAAGCTTTCTTT. It encodes CASSETGPEAFF.

The J gene is TRBJ1-2, the V gene TRBV2, with 7 bases fitting TRBD1. The CDR3 consists of 14 residues. CDR1 and CDR2 (germline): SNHLY, FYNNEI. V lost 6 bases and J lost 4; bases outside the gene matches: 8. The CDR3 DNA sequence: TGTGCCAGCAGCTCCACAGGGGTTATCTATGGCTACACCTTC. Amino acid sequence: CASSSTGVIYGYTF.

The chain couples TRBV9 to TRBJ2-1; D is perhaps TRBD1 (7 bases). The CDR3 is made up of 17 amino acids. Germline CDR1 and CDR2: SGDLS and YYNGEE. The ends were cut back, 4 bases at V and 0 bases at J, with 17 bases in the middle. In DNA, the CDR3 is TGTGCCAGCAGCCAAGACAGGGCGGGAAACTCCTACAATGAGCAGTTCTTC. Amino acid sequence: CASSQDRAGNSYNEQFF.

The chain uses TRBV9 and TRBJ2-7; 11 bases fit TRBD2. The CDR3 is 15 amino acids. Germline assignment: CDR1 SGDLS and CDR2 YYNGEE. V shed 0 bases, J shed 9 bases, and the junction held 8 bases outside the gene matches. DNA for the CDR3: TGTGCCAGCAGCGTAGGGAGTAGCGGGAGGGCCGGGCAGTACTTC. As protein: CASSVGSSGRAGQYF.

The chain joins TRBV4-1 to TRBJ1-4; no definite D call. The length of the CDR3 is 16 residues. Deletions cut 3 bases from V and 0 bases from J, with 11 bases between. In germline, CDR1 is MGHRA, CDR2 YSYEKL. Here the CDR3 reads CASSQNHGATNEKLFF. The CDR3 nucleotides are TGCGCCAGCAGCCAGAATCACGGTGCAACTAATGAAAAACTGTTTTTT.

The rearrangement links TRBV20-1 to TRBJ1-2, with unresolved D. The V and J ends lost 3 bases and 2 bases respectively, with 7 bases between them. In germline, CDR1 is DFQATT, CDR2 SNEGSKA (reference sequence). The CDR3 runs to 12 residues. CDR3 sequence reads: CSASHSNYGYTF. In DNA form, the CDR3 reads TGCAGTGCTAGTCACAGCAACTATGGCTACACCTTC.